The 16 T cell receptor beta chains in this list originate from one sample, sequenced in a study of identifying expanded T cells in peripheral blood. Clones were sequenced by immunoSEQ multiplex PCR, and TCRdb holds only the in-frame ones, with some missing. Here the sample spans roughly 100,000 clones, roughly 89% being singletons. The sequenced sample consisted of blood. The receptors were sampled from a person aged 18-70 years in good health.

CDR3 DNA: TGTGCCAGCAGCGTAGGCGGGACCCCCGGGGATACGCAGTATTTT. Amino acid sequence: CASSVGGTPGDTQYF. The rearrangement links TRBV9 to TRBJ2-3; tentatively, D is TRBD2 (6 bases). The V end lost 0 bases, the J end lost 6 bases, and 14 bases lay between the germline ends. CDR3 length: 15 residues. Germline assignment: CDR1 SGDLS and CDR2 YYNGEE.

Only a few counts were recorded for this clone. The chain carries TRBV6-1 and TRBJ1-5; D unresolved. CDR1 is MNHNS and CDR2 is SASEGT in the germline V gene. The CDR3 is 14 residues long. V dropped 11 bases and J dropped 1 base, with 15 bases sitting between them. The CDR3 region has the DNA TGTGCCGCGTCTCTGACAAGGAGCAATCAGCCCCAGCATTTT. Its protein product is CAASLTRSNQPQHF.

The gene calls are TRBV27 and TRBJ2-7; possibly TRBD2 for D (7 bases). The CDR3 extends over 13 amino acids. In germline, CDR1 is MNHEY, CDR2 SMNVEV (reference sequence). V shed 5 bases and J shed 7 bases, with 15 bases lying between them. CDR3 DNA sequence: TGTGCCAGCAGTAGTGGGGGGGCGAGGGAGCAGTACTTC. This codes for CASSSGGAREQYF.

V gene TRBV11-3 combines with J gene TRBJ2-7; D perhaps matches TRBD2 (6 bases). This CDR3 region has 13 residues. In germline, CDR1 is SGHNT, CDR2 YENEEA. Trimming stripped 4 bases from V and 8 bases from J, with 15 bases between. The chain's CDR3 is CASSYKTGTQQYF. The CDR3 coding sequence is TGTGCCAGCAGCTACAAAACCGGGACTCAGCAGTACTTC.

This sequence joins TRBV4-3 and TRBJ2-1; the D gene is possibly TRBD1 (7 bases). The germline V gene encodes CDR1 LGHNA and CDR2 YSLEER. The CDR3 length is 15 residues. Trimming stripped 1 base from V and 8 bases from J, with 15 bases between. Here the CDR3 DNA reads TGCGCCAGCAGCCAAGGAGGGGGCCGGAGGGATGAGCAGTTCTTC. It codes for CASSQGGGRRDEQFF.

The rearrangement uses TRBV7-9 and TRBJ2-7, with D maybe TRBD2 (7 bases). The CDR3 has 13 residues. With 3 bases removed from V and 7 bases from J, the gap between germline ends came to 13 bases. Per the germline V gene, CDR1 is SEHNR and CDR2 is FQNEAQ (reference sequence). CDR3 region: CASSFGGQGEQYF. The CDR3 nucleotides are TGTGCCAGCAGCTTCGGGGGGCAGGGGGAGCAGTACTTC.

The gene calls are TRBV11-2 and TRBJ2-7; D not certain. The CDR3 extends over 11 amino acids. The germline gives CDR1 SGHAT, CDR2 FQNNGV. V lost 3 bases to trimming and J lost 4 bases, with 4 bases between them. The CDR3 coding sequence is TGTGCCAGCAGCTTGGTGTACGAGCAGTACTTC. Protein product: CASSLVYEQYF.

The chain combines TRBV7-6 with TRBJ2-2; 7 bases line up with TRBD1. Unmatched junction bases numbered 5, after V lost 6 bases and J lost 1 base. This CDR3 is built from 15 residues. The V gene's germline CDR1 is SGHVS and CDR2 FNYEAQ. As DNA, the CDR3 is TGTGCCAGCAGTTTGACAGGGATGAACACCGGGGAGCTGTTTTTT. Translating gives CASSLTGMNTGELFF.

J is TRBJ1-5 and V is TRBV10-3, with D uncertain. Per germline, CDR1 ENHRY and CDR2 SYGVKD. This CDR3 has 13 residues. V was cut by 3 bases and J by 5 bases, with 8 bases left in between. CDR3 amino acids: CAISDGPDQPQHF. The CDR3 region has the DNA TGTGCCATCAGTGATGGTCCGGATCAGCCCCAGCATTTT.

CDR3 coding DNA: TGTGCCAGCAGCATTAGCCTCCAGGAGCTGTTTTTT. Translating it yields CASSISLQELFF. The chain combines TRBV9 with TRBJ2-2; D gene ambiguous. The V end lost 4 bases, the J end lost 10 bases, and 11 bases lay between the germline ends. Germline loops: CDR1 SGDLS, CDR2 YYNGEE. This CDR3 has 12 residues.

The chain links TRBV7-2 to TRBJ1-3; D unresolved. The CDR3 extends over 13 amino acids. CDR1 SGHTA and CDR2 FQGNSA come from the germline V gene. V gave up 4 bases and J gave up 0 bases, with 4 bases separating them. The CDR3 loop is CASSSSSGNTIYF. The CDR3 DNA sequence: TGTGCCAGCAGCTCCTCCTCTGGAAACACCATATATTTT.

Here the CDR3 reads CAWERGGSYNEQFF. DNA of the CDR3: TGTGCCTGGGAAAGGGGGGGCTCCTACAATGAGCAGTTCTTC. V and J are TRBV30 and TRBJ2-1; a weak D match, TRBD2 (7 bases). Looked up from germline, CDR1 is GTSNPN and CDR2 is SVGIG (reference sequence). V was clipped by 5 bases and J by 0 bases, with 11 bases between them. The CDR3 length is 14 residues. Looking up the rest from reference TRBV30 and TRBJ2-1 gives the full variable domain: SQTIHQWPATLVQPVGSPLSLECTVEGTSNPNLYWYRQAAGRGLQLLFYSVGIGQISSEVPQNLSASRPQDRQFILSSKKLLLSDSGFYLCAWERGGSYNEQFFGPGTRLTVL.

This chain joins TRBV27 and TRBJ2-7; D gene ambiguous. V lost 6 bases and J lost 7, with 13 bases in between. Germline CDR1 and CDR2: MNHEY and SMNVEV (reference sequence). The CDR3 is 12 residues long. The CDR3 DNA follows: TGTGCCAGCAGCAGGCCCCGTGGGGAGCAGTACTTC. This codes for CASSRPRGEQYF.

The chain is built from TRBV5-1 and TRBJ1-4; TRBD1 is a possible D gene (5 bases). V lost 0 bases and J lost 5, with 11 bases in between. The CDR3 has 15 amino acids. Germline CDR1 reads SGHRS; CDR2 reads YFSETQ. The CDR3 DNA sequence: TGCGCCAGCAGCTTGGCCAATAGGGGCAATGAAAAACTGTTTTTT. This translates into CASSLANRGNEKLFF.

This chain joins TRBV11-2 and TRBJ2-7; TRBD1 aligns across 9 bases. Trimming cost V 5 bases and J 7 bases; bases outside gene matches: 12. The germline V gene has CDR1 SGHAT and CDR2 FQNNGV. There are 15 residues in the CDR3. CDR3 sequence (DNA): TGTGCCAGCAGCCTAACCGGGACAGGGCCGCTGGAGCAGTACTTC. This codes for CASSLTGTGPLEQYF.

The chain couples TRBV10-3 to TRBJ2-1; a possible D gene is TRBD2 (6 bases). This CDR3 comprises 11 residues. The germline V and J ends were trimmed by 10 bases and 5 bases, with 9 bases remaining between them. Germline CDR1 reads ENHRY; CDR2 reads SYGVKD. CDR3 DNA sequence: TGTGCCACGGGACTGAACAATGAGCAGTTCTTC. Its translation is CATGLNNEQFF.